The clone carrying this TCR beta chain is a singleton in its sample. These data belong to a study of blood T cell repertoires in COVID-19. Study in general: The United States, Italy and Spain provided the acute and convalescent COVID-19 samples. PBMCs, B-cell-depleted T cells, or T cells provided the cDNA or gDNA that made up the material.

Original handling: Quantification of nucleated cells was approximated via reference gene primer amplification. Some clones are missing from TCRdb's copy, which holds only in-frame ones; the method was immunoSEQ multiplex PCR. Clone size and V and J calls were adopted from that table, with D and trimming inferred from the DNA. The data contain a few hundred thousand clones, about 92% of them singletons. This CDR3 has 11 residues. Germline CDR1 and CDR2: DFQATT and SNEGSKA (reference sequence). V shed 6 bases and J shed 10 bases, with 15 bases lying between them. Those enrolled in Seattle joined during active infection and were followed longitudinally afterward.

The source material was peripheral blood. The genes are TRBV20-1 and TRBJ1-1; D possibly corresponds to TRBD1 (6 bases). The sequence came from a woman in her sixties or seventies with COVID-19, enrolled during active disease. CDR3 bases: TGCAGTGCCTCGACAGGCTGGGTAGCTTTCTTT. Its translation is CSASTGWVAFF.